The next 32 T cell receptor beta chains were all read from a single sample in a study of T cells after yellow fever vaccination. TCRdb re-called the 5' RACE reads through MiXCR, storing one row per CDR3 protein. The table shows hundreds of thousands of distinct CDR3 sequences, with approximately 18% occurring only once. The sample in question was PBMCs, obtained before the yellow fever booster vaccination. Source of these receptors: a man aged 18 to 29 who received the YFV17D yellow fever vaccine.

This chain links TRBV25-1 with TRBJ2-5; no clear D. Germline-derived CDR1 and CDR2 are MGHDK and SYGVNS. V lost 8 bases and J lost 5, with 18 bases in between. This CDR3 is built from 14 residues. CDR3 amino acids: CASPLIYLPETQYF. CDR3 DNA: TGTGCCAGCCCCCTAATCTATCTACCCGAGACCCAGTACTTC.

The sample holds a few counts of this clonotype. The J gene is TRBJ2-7, the V gene TRBV20-1; 7 nucleotides match TRBD1. The CDR3 has 14 amino acids. Germline CDR1 DFQATT, CDR2 SNEGSKA (reference sequence). V dropped 4 bases and J dropped 5; count of bases not matched to a gene: 11. The CDR3 DNA reads TGCAGTGCTATCTCGGCAGGGGGTAGGAACGAGCAGTACTTC. It is translated as CSAISAGGRNEQYF.

This clonotype came up a few times. The chain has TRBV11-2 and TRBJ1-5; the D gene is possibly TRBD1 (5 bases). This CDR3 has 14 residues. The V gene's germline CDR1 is SGHAT and CDR2 FQNNGV. Between the trimmed V and J ends, which lost 3 bases and 2 bases, there was a span of 8 bases. CDR3 region: CASSFQGGNQPQHF. The CDR3 nucleotides are TGTGCCAGCAGCTTTCAGGGCGGCAATCAGCCCCAGCATTTT.

This chain uses TRBV5-1 with TRBJ1-2; D gene uncertain. The CDR3 sequence is 14 residues long. The V end was cut by 4 bases, the J end by 0 bases, with 10 bases between. Germline V lookup: CDR1 SGHRS, CDR2 YFSETQ. For the CDR3, the DNA is TGCGCCAGCAGCACCGGACGGCCTAACTATGGCTACACCTTC. As protein: CASSTGRPNYGYTF.

In its sample, this clonotype was seen a few times. The chain recombines TRBV5-1 with TRBJ1-6; 7 bases are shared with TRBD1. The V gene's germline CDR1 is SGHRS and CDR2 YFSETQ. This CDR3 has 16 amino acids. J lost 1 base, V lost 1 base, and 2 bases had no gene match. DNA of the CDR3: TGCGCCAGCAGCTTGCAGGGGGTGTCCTATAATTCACCCCTCCACTTT. Amino acids: CASSLQGVSYNSPLHF.

This clonotype was counted only a few times. This chain joins TRBV10-3 and TRBJ2-5; 12 nucleotides agree with TRBD2. With V trimmed by 0 bases and J by 1 base, 6 bases remained unmatched. CDR1 and CDR2 (germline): ENHRY, SYGVKD. CDR3 length equals 18 residues. CDR3 region: CAISESSPSGGVQETQYF. The CDR3 DNA reads as TGTGCCATCAGTGAGTCGTCCCCTAGCGGGGGGGTCCAAGAGACCCAGTACTTC.

The genes are TRBV5-1 and TRBJ2-7; the match to TRBD2 covers 8 bases. This CDR3 region has 14 residues. V was clipped by 0 bases and J by 6 bases; unmatched bases: 5. Germline CDR1 is SGHRS and CDR2 is YFSETQ. CDR3 protein: CASSLAGGASEQYF. The CDR3 DNA sequence: TGCGCCAGCAGCTTGGCGGGGGGGGCCTCCGAGCAGTACTTC.

This clonotype has a handful of counts. The chain uses TRBV7-9 and TRBJ1-1; 7 positions match TRBD1. Unmatched junction bases numbered 10, after V lost 2 bases and J lost 4 bases. The CDR3 totals 16 residues. Germline lookup yields CDR1 SEHNR and CDR2 FQNEAQ (reference sequence). CDR3 amino acids: CASSLWAWDSFTEAFF. The CDR3, as DNA: TGTGCCAGCAGCTTATGGGCTTGGGACAGCTTCACTGAAGCTTTCTTT. The variable domain in full, completed from reference TRBV7-9 and TRBJ1-1, reads DTGVSQNPRHKITKRGQNVTFRCDPISEHNRLYWYRQTLGQGPEFLTYFQNEAQLEKSRLLSDRFSAERPKGSFSTLEIQRTEQGDSAMYLCASSLWAWDSFTEAFFGQGTRLTVV.

The V and J genes are TRBV29-1 and TRBJ2-7, with D possibly called TRBD1 or TRBD2 (5 bases each). CDR3 size: 12 residues. V dropped 7 bases and J dropped 2 bases, with 12 bases sitting between them. Germline assignment: CDR1 SQVTM and CDR2 ANQGSEA. CDR3 loop: CSAQGATYEQYV. CDR3 bases: TGCAGCGCCCAGGGAGCTACCTACGAGCAGTACGTC.

CDR3: CASSQVSDTGELFF. CDR3 nucleotides: TGCGCCAGCAGCCAAGTATCAGACACCGGGGAGCTGTTTTTT. This chain links TRBV4-1 with TRBJ2-2; D gene ambiguous. The CDR3 consists of 14 residues. The V end was cut by 1 base, the J end by 3 bases, with 6 bases between. Germline V CDR1 and CDR2: MGHRA, YSYEKL.

This chain links TRBV7-9 with TRBJ2-2; 8 bases line up with TRBD1. Trimming at V came to 4 bases and at J to 5 bases, leaving 9 bases not matched to a gene. The CDR3 extends over 16 amino acids. CDR1 is SEHNR, CDR2 FQNEAQ, per germline (reference sequence). The CDR3 DNA is TGTGCCAGCAGCTCCGACAGGGGAGTGGGTACCGGGGAGCTGTTTTTT. Encoded protein: CASSSDRGVGTGELFF.

This clonotype was seen a handful of times. This chain uses TRBV20-1 with TRBJ1-1; a possible D gene is TRBD1 (6 bases). The CDR3 spans 14 residues. Trimming removed 2 bases at V and 4 bases at J, with 14 bases between. Germline V gene lookup returns CDR1 DFQATT and CDR2 SNEGSKA (reference sequence). As DNA, the CDR3 is TGCAGTGCTAGACAAAGGACAGCCTTCACTGAAGCTTTCTTT. It translates to CSARQRTAFTEAFF.

The V call is TRBV20-1, the J call TRBJ2-2, with no clear D. Germline V gives CDR1 DFQATT, CDR2 SNEGSKA (reference sequence). This CDR3 contains 13 residues. In nucleotides, the CDR3 is TGCAGCGTCCGTCGCGCGAACACCGGGGAGCTGTTTTTT. Translated, it gives CSVRRANTGELFF.

The V gene is TRBV12-3 or TRBV12-4, the J gene TRBJ1-2, with D possibly matching TRBD1 (5 bases). The CDR3 has 14 residues. V was pared by 3 bases and J by 8 bases, with 16 bases between. The CDR3 sequence is CASSFGGAPGGYTF. DNA for the CDR3: TGTGCCAGCAGTTTTGGCGGGGCTCCGGGAGGCTACACCTTC.

Only a few counts were recorded for this clonotype. The rearrangement links TRBV7-6 to TRBJ2-7; TRBD1 is a possible D gene (5 bases). V was cut by 5 bases and J by 0 bases, with 11 bases left in between. The CDR3 is 14 residues long. The germline V gene has CDR1 SGHVS and CDR2 FNYEAQ. This CDR3 reads CASSSRVRSYEQYF. The CDR3, as DNA: TGTGCCAGCAGCAGCAGGGTCCGCTCCTACGAGCAGTACTTC.

This clonotype was observed a few times. The chain joins TRBV29-1 to TRBJ1-1; D unresolved. CDR3 length: 14 residues. Germline loops: CDR1 SQVTM, CDR2 ANQGSEA. V was clipped by 0 bases and J by 1 base, with 9 bases between them. The CDR3 bases are TGCAGCGTTGAAGATCCTTGGGGGAACACTGAAGCTTTCTTT. Encoded protein: CSVEDPWGNTEAFF.

This clonotype was seen repeatedly, ten times or more. This rearrangement joins TRBV29-1 to TRBJ2-5; D is possibly TRBD2 (6 bases). The germline gives CDR1 SQVTM, CDR2 ANQGSEA. Trimming removed 4 bases at V and 5 bases at J, with 11 bases between. The CDR3 extends over 12 amino acids. Here the CDR3 reads CSVGPGGETQYF. The CDR3 nucleotides are TGCAGCGTTGGTCCTGGGGGGGAGACCCAGTACTTC. The full variable domain, rest sourced from reference TRBV29-1 and TRBJ2-5, is SAVISQKPSRDICQRGTSLTIQCQVDSQVTMMFWYRQQPGQSLTLIATANQGSEATYESGFVIDKFPISRPNLTFSTLTVSNMSPEDSSIYLCSVGPGGETQYFGPGTRLLVL.

The table lists this clonotype with a few counts. This chain links TRBV6-1 with TRBJ2-5; 8 nucleotides agree with TRBD2. Germline V gene lookup returns CDR1 MNHNS and CDR2 SASEGT. The CDR3 extends over 14 amino acids. Unmatched junction bases numbered 9, after V lost 8 bases and J lost 4 bases. CDR3 protein: CASGGGRSGETQYF. As DNA, the CDR3 is TGTGCCAGCGGCGGGGGGCGTTCGGGAGAGACCCAGTACTTC.

CDR3 sequence (DNA): TGTGCCAGCAGAGACGGATCCGGGACAACTAACTATGGCTACACCTTC. It codes for CASRDGSGTTNYGYTF. The rearrangement links TRBV7-9 to TRBJ1-2, with D possibly matching TRBD1 (6 bases). V was pared by 6 bases and J by 0 bases, with 17 bases between. Germline V gives CDR1 SEHNR, CDR2 FQNEAQ (reference sequence). This CDR3 spans 16 amino acids.

This clonotype was detected only a few times. This chain links TRBV2 with TRBJ2-1; 9 bases align to TRBD2. Losses at the gene ends were 4 bases for V and 4 bases for J; bases not matched to a gene: 5. CDR3 length equals 15 residues. CDR1 is SNHLY and CDR2 is FYNNEI in the germline V gene. The CDR3: CASSVLAGRYNEQFF. The CDR3 DNA reads as TGTGCCAGCAGTGTCCTAGCGGGGAGGTACAATGAGCAGTTCTTC.

In nucleotides, the CDR3 is TGCAGTGCTCAGACAGGGGATCAGCCCCAGCATTTT. Protein product: CSAQTGDQPQHF. The chain carries TRBV20-1 and TRBJ1-5; 8 bases agree with TRBD1. The CDR3 has 12 amino acids. Germline V gene lookup returns CDR1 DFQATT and CDR2 SNEGSKA (reference sequence). Trimming removed 5 bases from V and 5 bases from J; junction bases left unmatched: 2.

The sample holds a few counts of this clonotype. This chain uses TRBV7-2 with TRBJ2-7; TRBD2 matches at 8 bases. V gave up 1 base and J gave up 0 bases; unmatched junction bases: 5. This CDR3 comprises 16 residues. Germline V CDR1 and CDR2: SGHTA, FQGNSA. The CDR3 region is CASSLGAGTSSYEQYF. The CDR3 nucleotides are TGTGCCAGCAGCTTAGGGGCCGGGACTAGCTCCTACGAGCAGTACTTC. The complete variable domain, with remaining parts taken from reference TRBV7-2 and TRBJ2-7, reads GAGVSQSPSNKVTEKGKDVELRCDPISGHTALYWYRQSLGQGLEFLIYFQGNSAPDKSGLPSDRFSAERTGGSVSTLTIQRTQQEDSAVYLCASSLGAGTSSYEQYFGPGTRLTVT.

V is TRBV12-3 or TRBV12-4 and J is TRBJ2-1, with 8 nucleotides matching TRBD1. The CDR3 loop spans 14 amino acids. The trim removed 5 bases at V and 5 bases at J, leaving 5 bases unmatched. CDR3 sequence: CASSRRDRHNEQFF. In nucleotides, the CDR3 is TGTGCCAGCAGTCGCCGGGACAGGCACAATGAGCAGTTCTTC.

There are a few counts of this clonotype. This rearrangement joins TRBV11-2 to TRBJ1-5; a possible D gene is TRBD1 (5 bases). The V end was cut by 5 bases, the J end by 7 bases, with 12 bases between. The germline CDR1 and CDR2 sequences are SGHAT and FQNNGV. The length of the CDR3 is 13 residues. CDR3 in amino acids: CASSPRGGQPQHF. The CDR3 coding sequence is TGTGCCAGCAGCCCCCGCGGGGGGCAGCCCCAGCATTTT. Full variable domain (remainder filled in from reference TRBV11-2 and TRBJ1-5): EAGVAQSPRYKIIEKRQSVAFWCNPISGHATLYWYQQILGQGPKLLIQFQNNGVVDDSQLPKDRFSAERLKGVDSTLKIQPAKLEDSAVYLCASSPRGGQPQHFGDGTRLSIL.

Within the sample, this clonotype is medium-sized (0.01 to 0.1%). This chain joins TRBV6-2 or TRBV6-3 and TRBJ2-7, with 9 bases identical to TRBD1. Germline V CDR1 and CDR2: MNHEY, SVGEGT. The CDR3 contains 15 residues. The junction had 8 bases not matched to a gene; V was cut back by 6 bases and J by 2 bases. The CDR3 DNA is TGTGCCAGCAGCCTCGGACAGGGGCCAACCTACGAGCAGTACGTC. This encodes CASSLGQGPTYEQYV.

In its sample, this clonotype was seen a few times. The chain has TRBV27 and TRBJ2-3, with 10 bases aligning to TRBD1. Trimming cost V 3 bases and J 4 bases; bases outside gene matches: 4. The germline gives CDR1 MNHEY, CDR2 SMNVEV (reference sequence). The CDR3 runs 15 residues. The CDR3 protein is CASSLRDRGADTQYF. The DNA for the CDR3 is TGTGCCAGCAGTTTGAGGGACAGGGGAGCAGATACGCAGTATTTT.

A few counts support this clonotype. The CDR3 region is CASSLAAGLGEAFF. In DNA, the CDR3 is TGCGCCAGCAGCTTGGCAGCGGGGTTGGGGGAAGCTTTCTTT. The chain couples TRBV5-1 to TRBJ1-1; D not certain. The CDR3 has 14 amino acids. Trimming took off 0 bases at V and 8 bases at J, with 14 bases between the two ends. Germline CDR1 and CDR2: SGHRS and YFSETQ.

On this clonotype itself: The junction departs from germline at one end; a sequencing error may be responsible. This rearrangement joins TRBV9 to TRBJ2-1; D not resolved. Looked up from germline, CDR1 is SGDLS and CDR2 is YYNGEE. The CDR3 has 13 residues. CDR3 residues: CASSVASNNEQFF. CDR3 DNA sequence: TGTGCCAGCAGCGTAGCCTCCAACAATGAGCAGTTCTTC. Combining the CDR3 with reference TRBV9 and TRBJ2-1 gives the whole variable domain DSGVTQTPKHLITATGQRVTLRCSPRSGDLSVYWYQQSLDQGLQFLIQYYNGEERAKGNILERFSAQQFPDLHSELNLSSLELGDSALYFCASSVASNNEQFFGPGTRLTVL.

This clonotype occurred a few times. V and J are TRBV4-2 and TRBJ2-3, with D possibly being TRBD1 (7 bases). The ends were cut back, 3 bases at V and 6 bases at J, with 10 bases in the middle. The CDR3 has 13 amino acids. From germline, CDR1 is LGHNA and CDR2 YNFKEQ. The CDR3 reads CASSQRDSDTQYF. In nucleotides, the CDR3 is TGTGCCAGCAGCCAGCGGGACAGCGATACGCAGTATTTT.

This clonotype was counted at least ten times. At one end the junction does not follow the germline gene, possibly because of a read error. V usage is TRBV5-1 and J usage is TRBJ1-5; the D is unclear. This CDR3 is built from 14 residues. CDR1 is SGHRS, CDR2 YFSETQ, per germline. The CDR3 nucleotides are TGTGCCAGCAGCTTGCGAGGAGGCAATCAGCCCCAGCATTTT. This codes for CASSLRGGNQPQHF.

This clonotype was seen a few times. This sequence joins TRBV11-2 and TRBJ2-2, with D possibly matching TRBD1 (5 bases). Germline V gene lookup returns CDR1 SGHAT and CDR2 FQNNGV. The CDR3 contains 17 residues. Deletions cut 1 base from V and 7 bases from J, with 19 bases between. In DNA, the CDR3 is TGTGCCAGCAGCTTAGGGTTACAGGTTGACCTTCACGGGGAGCTGTTTTTT. It is translated as CASSLGLQVDLHGELFF.

The V and J genes are TRBV7-9 and TRBJ2-5; no firm D call. This CDR3 contains 11 residues. V shed 11 bases and J shed 5 bases, with 12 bases lying between them. Germline assignment: CDR1 SEHNR and CDR2 FQNEAQ (reference sequence). CDR3 region: CAGTEAETQYF. The CDR3 bases are TGTGCCGGAACGGAAGCTGAGACCCAGTACTTC. The whole variable domain, filled in from reference TRBV7-9 and TRBJ2-5, reads DTGVSQNPRHKITKRGQNVTFRCDPISEHNRLYWYRQTLGQGPEFLTYFQNEAQLEKSRLLSDRFSAERPKGSFSTLEIQRTEQGDSAMYLCAGTEAETQYFGPGTRLLVL.